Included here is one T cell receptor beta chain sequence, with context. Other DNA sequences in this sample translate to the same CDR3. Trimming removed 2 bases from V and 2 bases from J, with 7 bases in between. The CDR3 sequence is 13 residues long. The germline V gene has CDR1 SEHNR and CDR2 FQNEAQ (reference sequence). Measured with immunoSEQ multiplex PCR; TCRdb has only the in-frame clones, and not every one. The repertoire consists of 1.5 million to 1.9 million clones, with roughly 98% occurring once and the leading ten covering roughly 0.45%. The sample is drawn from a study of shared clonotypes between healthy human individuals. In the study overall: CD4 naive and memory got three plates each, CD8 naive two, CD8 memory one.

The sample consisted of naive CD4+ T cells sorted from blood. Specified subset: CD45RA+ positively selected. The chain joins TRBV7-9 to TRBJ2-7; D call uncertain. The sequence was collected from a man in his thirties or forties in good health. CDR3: CASSLRKAYEQYF. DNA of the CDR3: TGTGCCAGCAGCTTACGGAAAGCCTACGAGCAGTACTTC.